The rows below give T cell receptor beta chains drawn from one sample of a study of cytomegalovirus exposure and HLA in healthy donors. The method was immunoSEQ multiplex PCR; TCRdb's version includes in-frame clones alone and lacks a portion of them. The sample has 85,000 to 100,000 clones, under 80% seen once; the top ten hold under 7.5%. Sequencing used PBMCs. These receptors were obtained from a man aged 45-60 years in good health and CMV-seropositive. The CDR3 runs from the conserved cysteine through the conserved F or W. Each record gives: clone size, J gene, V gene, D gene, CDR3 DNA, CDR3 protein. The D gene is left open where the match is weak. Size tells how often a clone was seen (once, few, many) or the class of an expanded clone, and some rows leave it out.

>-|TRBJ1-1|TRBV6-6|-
TGTGCCAGCAGTAACGGACAGATGAACACTGAAGCTTTCTTT
CASSNGQMNTEAFF
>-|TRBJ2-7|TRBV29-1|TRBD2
TGCAGCGTTGACGATCTAGCGGGGGGATCCTACGAGCAGTACTTC
CSVDDLAGGSYEQYF
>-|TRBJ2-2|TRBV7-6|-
TGTGCCAGCAGCTTAAGGGGCGGGGAGCTGTTTTTT
CASSLRGGELFF
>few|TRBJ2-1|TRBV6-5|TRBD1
TGTGCCACCTACAGGGGGCCAGGGGAGCAGTTCTTC
CATYRGPGEQFF
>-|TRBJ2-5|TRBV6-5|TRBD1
TGTGCCAGCACCCCCCTAGGGGGCCGGGGAGAGACCCAGTACTTC
CASTPLGGRGETQYF
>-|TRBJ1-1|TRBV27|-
TGTGCCAGCAGTTTACCAGGGTTTGGCACTGAAGCTTTCTTT
CASSLPGFGTEAFF
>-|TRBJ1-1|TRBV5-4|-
TGTGCCAGCAGCTTGGGAGGGGGGGCTGCGAACACTGAAGCTTTCTTT
CASSLGGGAANTEAFF
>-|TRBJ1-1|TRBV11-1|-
TGTGCCAGCAACAATATCGGAACGGGGGGCACTGAAGCTTTCTTT
CASNNIGTGGTEAFF
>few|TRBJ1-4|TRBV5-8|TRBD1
TGTGCCAGCAGCTCAGGACAGGGTAGTGAAAAACTGTTTTTT
CASSSGQGSEKLFF
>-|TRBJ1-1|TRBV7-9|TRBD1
TGTGCCAGCAGCACAGGGGTGATTACTGAAGCTTTCTTT
CASSTGVITEAFF
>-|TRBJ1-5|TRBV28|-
TGTGCCAGCAGACCCCCCGACAGTAGCAATCAGCCCCAGCATTTT
CASRPPDSSNQPQHF
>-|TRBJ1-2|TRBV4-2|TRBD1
TGTGCCAGCAGCCAGGGACAGGGGGCAGGGCTGGGCGGCTACACCTTC
CASSQGQGAGLGGYTF
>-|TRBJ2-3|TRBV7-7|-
TGTGCCAGCAGCTTAGTGGGGGACATTACAGATACGCAGTATTTT
CASSLVGDITDTQYF
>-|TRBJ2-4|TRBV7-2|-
TGTGCCAGCAGCTTAGCCGGGACGGAAGTTCTAGCGGCCAAAAACATTCAGTACTTC
CASSLAGTEVLAAKNIQYF
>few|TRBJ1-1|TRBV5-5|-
TGTGCCAGCAGCTTGTCCCGGTTACCGAACACTGAAGCTTTCTTT
CASSLSRLPNTEAFF
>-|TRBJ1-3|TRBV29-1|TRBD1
TGCAGCGTTGGGGGACAGGCCGAAAGCTCTGGAAACACCATATATTTT
CSVGGQAESSGNTIYF
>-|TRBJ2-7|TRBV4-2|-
TGTGCCAGCAGCCGTACGGGGTACGAGCAGTACTTC
CASSRTGYEQYF
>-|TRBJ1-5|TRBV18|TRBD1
TGTGCCAGCTCACAACAAATGTCACTTCGGACAGGGGGCATATTTCAGCCCCAGCATTTT
CASSQQMSLRTGGIFQPQHF
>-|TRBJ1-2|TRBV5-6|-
TGTGCCAGCAGCTTGAGTACCCCCTCGGGTGGCTACACCTTC
CASSLSTPSGGYTF
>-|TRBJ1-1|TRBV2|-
TGTGCCAGCGTCGGGAACACTGAAGCTTTCTTT
CASVGNTEAFF